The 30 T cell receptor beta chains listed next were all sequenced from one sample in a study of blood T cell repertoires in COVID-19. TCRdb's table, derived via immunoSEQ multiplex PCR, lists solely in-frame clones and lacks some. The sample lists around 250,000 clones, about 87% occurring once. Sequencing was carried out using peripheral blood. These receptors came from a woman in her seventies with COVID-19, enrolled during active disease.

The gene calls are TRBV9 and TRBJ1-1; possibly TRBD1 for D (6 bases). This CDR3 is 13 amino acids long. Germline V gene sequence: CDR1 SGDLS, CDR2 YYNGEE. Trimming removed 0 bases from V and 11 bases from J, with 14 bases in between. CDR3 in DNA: TGTGCCAGCAGCGTAGCTACAGGGTTGGTGGCTTTCTTT. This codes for CASSVATGLVAFF.

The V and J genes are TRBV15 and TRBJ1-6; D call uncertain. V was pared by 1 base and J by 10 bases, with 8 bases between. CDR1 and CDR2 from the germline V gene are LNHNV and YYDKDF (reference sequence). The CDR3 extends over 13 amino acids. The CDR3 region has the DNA TGTGCCACCAGCAGAGTTGAGGTCTCACCCCTCCACTTT. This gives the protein CATSRVEVSPLHF.

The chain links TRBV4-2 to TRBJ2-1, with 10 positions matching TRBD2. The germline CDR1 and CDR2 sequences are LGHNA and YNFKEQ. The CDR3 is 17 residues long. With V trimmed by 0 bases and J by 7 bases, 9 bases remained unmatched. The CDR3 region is CASSQDSGGTSLNEQFF. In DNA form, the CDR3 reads TGTGCCAGCAGCCAAGATAGCGGGGGGACCTCTCTAAATGAGCAGTTCTTC.

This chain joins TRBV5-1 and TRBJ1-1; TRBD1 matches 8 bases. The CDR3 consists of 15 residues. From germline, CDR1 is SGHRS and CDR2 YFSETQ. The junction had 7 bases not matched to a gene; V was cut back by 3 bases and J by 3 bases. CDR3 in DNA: TGCGCCAGCAGCTCCCCAGGGGGCGGTTACACTGAAGCTTTCTTT. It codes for CASSSPGGGYTEAFF. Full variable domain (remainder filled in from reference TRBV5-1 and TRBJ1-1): KAGVTQTPRYLIKTRGQQVTLSCSPISGHRSVSWYQQTPGQGLQFLFEYFSETQRNKGNFPGRFSGRQFSNSRSEMNVSTLELGDSALYLCASSSPGGGYTEAFFGQGTRLTVV.

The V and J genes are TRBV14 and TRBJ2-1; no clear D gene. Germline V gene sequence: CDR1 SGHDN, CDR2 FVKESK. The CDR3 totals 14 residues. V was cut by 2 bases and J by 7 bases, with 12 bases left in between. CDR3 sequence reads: CASSQNIIGNEQFF. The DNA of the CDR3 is TGTGCCAGCAGCCAAAATATTATCGGTAATGAGCAGTTCTTC.

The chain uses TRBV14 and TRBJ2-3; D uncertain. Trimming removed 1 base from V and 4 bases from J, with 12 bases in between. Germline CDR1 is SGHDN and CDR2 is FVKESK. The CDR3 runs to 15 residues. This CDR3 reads CASSQVPGSADTQYF. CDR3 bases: TGTGCCAGCAGCCAAGTGCCCGGAAGCGCAGATACGCAGTATTTT.

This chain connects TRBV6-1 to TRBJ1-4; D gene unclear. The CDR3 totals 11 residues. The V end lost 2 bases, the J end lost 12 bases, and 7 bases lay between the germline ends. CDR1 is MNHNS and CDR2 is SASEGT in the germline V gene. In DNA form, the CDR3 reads TGTGCCAGCAGTGAAACGACTCAACTGTTTTTT. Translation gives CASSETTQLFF.

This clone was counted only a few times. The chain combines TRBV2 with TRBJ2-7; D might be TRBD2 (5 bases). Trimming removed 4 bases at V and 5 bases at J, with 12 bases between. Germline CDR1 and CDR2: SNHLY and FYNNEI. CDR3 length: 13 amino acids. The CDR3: CASSVVSVNEQYF. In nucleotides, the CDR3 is TGTGCCAGCAGTGTGGTTAGCGTGAACGAGCAGTACTTC.

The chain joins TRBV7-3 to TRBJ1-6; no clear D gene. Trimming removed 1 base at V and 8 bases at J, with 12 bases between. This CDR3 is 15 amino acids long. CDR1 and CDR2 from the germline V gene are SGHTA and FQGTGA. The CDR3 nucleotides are TGTGCCAGCAGCTTAAACGGTCTCGAGGATTCACCCCTCCACTTT. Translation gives CASSLNGLEDSPLHF.

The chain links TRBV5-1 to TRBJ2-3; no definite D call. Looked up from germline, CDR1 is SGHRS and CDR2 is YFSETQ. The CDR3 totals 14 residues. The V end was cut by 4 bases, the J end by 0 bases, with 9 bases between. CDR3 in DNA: TGCGCCAGCAGCGAGCGTTATAGCACAGATACGCAGTATTTT. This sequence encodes CASSERYSTDTQYF.

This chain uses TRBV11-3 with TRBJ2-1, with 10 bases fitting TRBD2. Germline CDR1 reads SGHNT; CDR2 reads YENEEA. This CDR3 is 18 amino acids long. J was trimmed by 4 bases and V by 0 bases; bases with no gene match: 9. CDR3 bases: TGTGCCAGCAGCTTAGATGGGGCTAGCGGGAGCTTTTACAATGAGCAGTTCTTC. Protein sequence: CASSLDGASGSFYNEQFF.

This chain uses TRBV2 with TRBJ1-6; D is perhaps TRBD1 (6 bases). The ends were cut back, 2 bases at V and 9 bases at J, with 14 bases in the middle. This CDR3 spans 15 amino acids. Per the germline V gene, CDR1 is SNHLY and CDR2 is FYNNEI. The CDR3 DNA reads TGTGCCAGCAGTGAATCCCTCAGGGGACGTTCACCCCTCCACTTT. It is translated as CASSESLRGRSPLHF.

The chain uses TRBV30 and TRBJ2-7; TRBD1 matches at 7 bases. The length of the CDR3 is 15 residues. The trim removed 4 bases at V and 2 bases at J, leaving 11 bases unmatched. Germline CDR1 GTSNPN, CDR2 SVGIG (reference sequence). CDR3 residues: CAWTPDPGQAYEQYF. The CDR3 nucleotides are TGTGCCTGGACTCCCGACCCCGGACAGGCCTACGAGCAGTACTTC.

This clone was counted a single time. CDR3 bases: TGTGCCAGCAGTTACTCGTGGACTAGCGGGAGTCGGAATGAGCAGTTCTTC. Residues: CASSYSWTSGSRNEQFF. The chain employs TRBV6-2 or TRBV6-3 and TRBJ2-1, with 13 bases that match TRBD2. CDR1 and CDR2 from the germline V gene are MNHEY and SVGEGT. CDR3 length: 17 residues. V gave up 0 bases and J gave up 7 bases; unmatched junction bases: 6.

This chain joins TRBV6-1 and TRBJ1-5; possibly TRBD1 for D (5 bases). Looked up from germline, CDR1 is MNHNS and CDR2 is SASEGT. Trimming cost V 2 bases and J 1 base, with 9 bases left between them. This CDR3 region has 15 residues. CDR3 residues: CASSEQGFSNQPQHF. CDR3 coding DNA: TGTGCCAGCAGTGAACAGGGTTTCAGCAATCAGCCCCAGCATTTT.

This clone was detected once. The CDR3 coding sequence is TGTGCCAGTAGTATACCCGGGTTCCATCAGCCCCAGCATTTT. It is translated as CASSIPGFHQPQHF. The chain recombines TRBV19 with TRBJ1-5; no firm D call. CDR1 LNHDA and CDR2 SQIVND come from the germline V gene (reference sequence). V was clipped by 2 bases and J by 5 bases, with 10 bases between them. The CDR3 length is 14 residues.

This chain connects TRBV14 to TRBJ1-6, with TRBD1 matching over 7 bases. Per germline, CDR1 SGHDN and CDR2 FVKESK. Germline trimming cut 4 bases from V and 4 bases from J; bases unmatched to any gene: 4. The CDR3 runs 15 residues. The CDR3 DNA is TGTGCCAGCAGCCCCGGGACAGTGTATAATTCACCCCTCCACTTT. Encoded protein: CASSPGTVYNSPLHF.

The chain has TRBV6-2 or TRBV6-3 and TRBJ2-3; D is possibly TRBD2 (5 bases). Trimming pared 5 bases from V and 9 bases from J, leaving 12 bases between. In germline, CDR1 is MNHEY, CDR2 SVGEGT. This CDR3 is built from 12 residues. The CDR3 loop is CASSQVRETQYF. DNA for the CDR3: TGTGCCAGCAGTCAAGTCCGGGAAACGCAGTATTTT.

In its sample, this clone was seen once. This chain's CDR3 is CASRSRVTNTEAFF. CDR3 sequence (DNA): TGTGCCAGCCGAAGCAGGGTTACCAACACTGAAGCTTTCTTT. The rearrangement uses TRBV27 and TRBJ1-1; weak D call: TRBD1 (5 bases). The CDR3 length is 14 residues. Germline V lookup: CDR1 MNHEY, CDR2 SMNVEV (reference sequence). The V gene lost 8 bases and the J gene lost 2 bases, with 15 bases spanning the gap.

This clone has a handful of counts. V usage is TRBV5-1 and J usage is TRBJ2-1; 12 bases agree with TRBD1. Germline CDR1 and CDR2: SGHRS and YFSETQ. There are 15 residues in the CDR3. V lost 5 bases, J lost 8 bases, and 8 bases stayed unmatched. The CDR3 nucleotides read TGCGCCAGCAGGACCGGGACAGGGGGCGTTTATGAGCAGTTCTTC. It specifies CASRTGTGGVYEQFF.

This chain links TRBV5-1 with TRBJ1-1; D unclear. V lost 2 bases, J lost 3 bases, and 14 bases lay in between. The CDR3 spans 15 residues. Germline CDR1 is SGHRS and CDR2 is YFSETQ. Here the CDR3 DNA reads TGCGCCAGCAGCTTCTCCCAGGCGGGCGACACTGAAGCTTTCTTT. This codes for CASSFSQAGDTEAFF.

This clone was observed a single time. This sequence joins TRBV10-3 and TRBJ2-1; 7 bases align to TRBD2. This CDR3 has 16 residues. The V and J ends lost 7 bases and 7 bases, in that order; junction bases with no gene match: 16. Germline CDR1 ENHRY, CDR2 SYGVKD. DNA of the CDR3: TGTGCCATCACCGGGGTAGGAGCGGGATATCGGAATGAGCAGTTCTTC. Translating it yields CAITGVGAGYRNEQFF.

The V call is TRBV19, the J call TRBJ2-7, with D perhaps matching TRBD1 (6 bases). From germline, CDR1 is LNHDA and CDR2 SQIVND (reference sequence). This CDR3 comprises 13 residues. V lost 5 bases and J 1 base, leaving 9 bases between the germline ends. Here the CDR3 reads CASSAGQSYEQYF. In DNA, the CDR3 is TGTGCCAGTAGTGCCGGACAGTCCTACGAGCAGTACTTC.

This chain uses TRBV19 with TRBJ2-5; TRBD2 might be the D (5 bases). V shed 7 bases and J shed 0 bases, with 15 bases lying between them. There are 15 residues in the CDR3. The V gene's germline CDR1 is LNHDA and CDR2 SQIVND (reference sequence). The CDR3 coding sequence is TGTGCCAGTACCCCTAGCACGGTCAACCAAGAGACCCAGTACTTC. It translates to CASTPSTVNQETQYF.

The CDR3 bases are TGTGCCAGCACTCCAGCGACAGGGGGCCCATACGAGCAGTACTTC. This encodes CASTPATGGPYEQYF. This sequence joins TRBV28 and TRBJ2-7; 10 bases fit TRBD1. With V trimmed by 7 bases and J by 4 bases, 10 bases remained unmatched. Looked up from germline, CDR1 is MDHEN and CDR2 is SYDVKM. CDR3 length equals 15 residues.

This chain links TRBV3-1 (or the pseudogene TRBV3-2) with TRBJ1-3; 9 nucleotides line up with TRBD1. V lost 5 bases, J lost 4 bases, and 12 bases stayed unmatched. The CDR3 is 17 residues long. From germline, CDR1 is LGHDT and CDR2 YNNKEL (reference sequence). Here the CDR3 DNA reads TGTGCCAGCAGCTTGCCGGGACAGGGATTCTCAGGAAACACCATATATTTT. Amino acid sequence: CASSLPGQGFSGNTIYF.

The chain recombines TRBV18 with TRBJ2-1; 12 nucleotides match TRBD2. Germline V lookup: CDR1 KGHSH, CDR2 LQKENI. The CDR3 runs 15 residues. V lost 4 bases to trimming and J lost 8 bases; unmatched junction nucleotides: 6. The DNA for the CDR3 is TGTGCCAGCTCACTTCTAGCGGGAGGGAAGGATGAGCAGTTCTTC. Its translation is CASSLLAGGKDEQFF.

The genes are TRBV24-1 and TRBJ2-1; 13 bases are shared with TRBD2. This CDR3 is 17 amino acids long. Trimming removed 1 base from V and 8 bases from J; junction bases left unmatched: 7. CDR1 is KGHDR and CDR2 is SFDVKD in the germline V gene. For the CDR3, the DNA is TGTGCCACCAGTGATTTAGGACTAGCGGGAGAGAATGATGAGCAGTTCTTC. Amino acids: CATSDLGLAGENDEQFF.

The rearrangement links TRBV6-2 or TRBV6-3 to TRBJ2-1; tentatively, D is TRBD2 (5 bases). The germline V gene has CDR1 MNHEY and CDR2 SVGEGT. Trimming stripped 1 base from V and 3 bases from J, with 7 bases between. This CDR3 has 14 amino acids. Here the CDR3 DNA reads TGTGCCAGCAGTTACTTTGCGGGCTACAATGAGCAGTTCTTC. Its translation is CASSYFAGYNEQFF.

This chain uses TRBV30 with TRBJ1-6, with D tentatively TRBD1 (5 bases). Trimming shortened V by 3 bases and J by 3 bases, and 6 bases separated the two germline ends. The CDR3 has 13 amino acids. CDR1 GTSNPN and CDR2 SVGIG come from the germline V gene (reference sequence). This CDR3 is CAWRGHYNSPLHF. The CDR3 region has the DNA TGTGCCTGGAGAGGACACTATAATTCACCCCTCCACTTT.